The 20 T cell receptor beta chains below were found in one sample sequenced in a study of T cell repertoires in cytomegalovirus infection (dated by TCRdb to between 2017 and 2020). TCRdb lists the instrument as Illumina HiSeq 1500. In TCRdb, the public reads were trimmed at Q25 with fastp and aligned with MiXCR, with productive beta chains retained. Rows with one shared CDR3 protein collapse into an entry with the most common genes and DNA. This sample gives about 250,000 distinct CDR3 sequences in total; around an eighth of them show up just once. The ten biggest clones cover 1.6% of the sample. The sample consisted of PBMCs. All receptors derive from a human donor in good health (CMV status not recorded). Some clones in this sample may be carry-over from other donors' samples.

This clonotype has just a few counts. The chain is built from TRBV18 and TRBJ2-1; D tentatively reads TRBD1 or TRBD2 (5 bases each). The V gene lost 3 bases and the J gene lost 5 bases, with 11 bases spanning the gap. The CDR3 spans 14 residues. In germline, CDR1 is KGHSH, CDR2 LQKENI. The CDR3 nucleotides are TGTGCCAGCTCACCCGACCGGGACCACAATGAGCAGTTCTTC. It codes for CASSPDRDHNEQFF. Drawing the rest from reference TRBV18 and TRBJ2-1, the complete variable domain is NAGVMQNPRHLVRRRGQEARLRCSPMKGHSHVYWYRQLPEEGLKFMVYLQKENIIDESGMPKERFSAEFPKEGPSILRIQQVVRGDSAAYFCASSPDRDHNEQFFGPGTRLTVL.

This clonotype was detected many times. V is TRBV5-4 and J is TRBJ2-2; D not resolved. Germline V gene data show CDR1 as SGHNT and CDR2 as YYREEE (reference sequence). Trimming took off 5 bases at V and 8 bases at J, with 7 bases between the two ends. There are 11 residues in the CDR3. This chain's CDR3 is CASRTEGELFF. Written as DNA, the CDR3 is TGTGCCAGCAGAACAGAAGGGGAGCTGTTTTTT.

In this sample, this clonotype turned up many times. The gene calls are TRBV29-1 and TRBJ1-1; TRBD1 agrees at 8 bases. J gave up 1 base and V 6 bases, and 4 bases lay outside the gene matches. This CDR3 has 13 residues. From germline, CDR1 is SQVTM and CDR2 ANQGSEA. The DNA of the CDR3 is TGCAGCGTCGACAGGGGTGGGAACACTGAAGCTTTCTTT. This encodes CSVDRGGNTEAFF.

In this sample, this clonotype turned up many times. The V and J genes are TRBV7-2 and TRBJ1-1; D ambiguous. Trimming cost V 0 bases and J 5 bases, with 10 bases left between them. CDR1 and CDR2 (germline): SGHTA, FQGNSA. The length of the CDR3 is 14 residues. The CDR3 DNA sequence: TGTGCCAGCAGCTTAGCTGGAGGAAGGACTGAAGCTTTCTTT. This codes for CASSLAGGRTEAFF.

This clonotype came up many times. This chain joins TRBV7-2 and TRBJ1-1; 7 bases are a match to TRBD1. The CDR3 contains 13 residues. V trimming: 5 bases; J trimming: 8 bases; junction bases outside the gene matches: 8. The germline V gene has CDR1 SGHTA and CDR2 FQGNSA. The CDR3: CASSATPTGEAFF. The CDR3 DNA reads TGTGCCAGCAGCGCCACCCCGACAGGGGAAGCTTTCTTT. The variable domain in full, completed from reference TRBV7-2 and TRBJ1-1, reads GAGVSQSPSNKVTEKGKDVELRCDPISGHTALYWYRQSLGQGLEFLIYFQGNSAPDKSGLPSDRFSAERTGGSVSTLTIQRTQQEDSAVYLCASSATPTGEAFFGQGTRLTVV.

Ten or more counts support this clonotype. At one end the junction does not follow the germline gene, possibly because of a read error. This sequence joins TRBV7-9 and TRBJ1-2; D might be TRBD1 (5 bases). Germline V gene sequence: CDR1 SEHNR, CDR2 FQNEAQ (reference sequence). The CDR3 contains 15 residues. CDR3 in amino acids: CASTLGAGTNYGYTF. Written as DNA, the CDR3 is TGTGCCAGCACCTTAGGGGCAGGGACGAACTATGGCTACACCTTC. The full variable domain, in which reference TRBV7-9 and TRBJ1-2 provide the parts outside the CDR3, is DTGVSQNPRHKITKRGQNVTFRCDPISEHNRLYWYRQTLGQGPEFLTYFQNEAQLEKSRLLSDRFSAERPKGSFSTLEIQRTEQGDSAMYLCASTLGAGTNYGYTFGSGTRLTVV.

The rearrangement joins TRBV20-1 to TRBJ2-3; 8 bases align to TRBD1. Germline V CDR1 and CDR2: DFQATT, SNEGSKA (reference sequence). This CDR3 is 15 amino acids long. Trimming removed 5 bases from V and 2 bases from J; junction bases left unmatched: 9. DNA for the CDR3: TGCAGTGCTTTCCCAGGGACAGGTCTCACAGATACGCAGTATTTT. The encoded protein is CSAFPGTGLTDTQYF.

This clonotype was observed at least ten times. V and J are TRBV28 and TRBJ2-1; 9 nucleotides line up with TRBD1. Looked up from germline, CDR1 is MDHEN and CDR2 is SYDVKM. V trimming: 8 bases; J trimming: 4 bases; junction bases outside the gene matches: 6. This CDR3 region has 14 residues. CDR3 coding DNA: TGTGCCAGCGGTAGACAGGGGGGATACAATGAGCAGTTCTTC. It is translated as CASGRQGGYNEQFF.

A few counts support this clonotype. The chain couples TRBV28 to TRBJ2-1; D not certain. The CDR3 consists of 12 residues. With 3 bases removed from V and 10 bases from J, the gap between germline ends came to 10 bases. The germline gives CDR1 MDHEN, CDR2 SYDVKM. The CDR3 reads CASSLVSGEQFF. The DNA of the CDR3 is TGTGCCAGCAGTTTGGTATCTGGCGAGCAGTTCTTC.

The rearrangement joins TRBV6-8 to TRBJ1-1; weak D call: TRBD1 (5 bases). The CDR3 consists of 12 residues. The V gene's germline CDR1 is MNHGY and CDR2 SAAAGT. Trimming took off 0 bases at V and 10 bases at J, with 9 bases between the two ends. The CDR3 DNA reads as TGTGCCAGCAGTTACTCGGGGGGGATAGCTTTCTTT. As protein: CASSYSGGIAFF.

This clonotype was counted ten times or more. The gene calls are TRBV7-9 and TRBJ2-7; TRBD1 aligns across 9 bases. CDR3 length equals 16 residues. Trimming cost V 5 bases and J 0 bases; bases outside gene matches: 8. CDR1 and CDR2 (germline): SEHNR, FQNEAQ (reference sequence). This CDR3 reads CASSLNPGQGSYEQYF. The CDR3 DNA reads TGTGCCAGCAGCCTTAACCCGGGACAGGGCTCCTACGAGCAGTACTTC.

This clonotype was seen ten or more times. The chain carries TRBV7-2 and TRBJ1-1, with D hard to call. The ends were cut back, 0 bases at V and 2 bases at J, with 7 bases in the middle. This CDR3 spans 14 amino acids. The germline V gene has CDR1 SGHTA and CDR2 FQGNSA. In nucleotides, the CDR3 is TGTGCCAGCAGCTTAGCGCATTTCAACACTGAAGCTTTCTTT. It translates to CASSLAHFNTEAFF.

This clonotype was seen many times. This chain joins TRBV6-6 and TRBJ1-2; 7 bases are a match to TRBD1. The CDR3 totals 14 residues. V dropped 7 bases and J dropped 8; count of bases not matched to a gene: 13. Germline V CDR1 and CDR2: MNHNY, SVGAGI (reference sequence). The CDR3 loop reads CASTPGTTGRGYTF. In DNA form, the CDR3 reads TGTGCCAGCACCCCGGGGACGACAGGGCGGGGCTACACCTTC.

This clonotype was recorded many times. This rearrangement joins TRBV7-2 to TRBJ1-5; D gene uncertain. This CDR3 is 12 amino acids long. CDR1 SGHTA and CDR2 FQGNSA come from the germline V gene. V lost 6 bases and J 4 bases, leaving 7 bases between the germline ends. CDR3 DNA: TGTGCCAGCAGGGGAGGAAATCAGCCCCAGCATTTT. Translated, it gives CASRGGNQPQHF.

This clonotype was seen a handful of times. The chain uses TRBV10-3 and TRBJ2-7; 10 bases fit TRBD1. V gave up 11 bases and J gave up 1 base; unmatched junction bases: 2. This CDR3 is 12 amino acids long. Germline V lookup: CDR1 ENHRY, CDR2 SYGVKD. Written as DNA, the CDR3 is TGTGCCTCGGGACAGGGGTCCTACGAGCAGTACTTC. It yields the protein CASGQGSYEQYF.

This clonotype was picked up many times. This sequence joins TRBV6-2 or TRBV6-3 and TRBJ1-1; D is undetermined. The V end was cut by 5 bases, the J end by 3 bases, with 10 bases between. From germline, CDR1 is MNHEY and CDR2 SVGEGT. The CDR3 loop spans 13 amino acids. This CDR3 reads CASSSPQYTEAFF. The CDR3 nucleotides are TGTGCCAGCAGTAGCCCCCAGTACACTGAAGCTTTCTTT.

V gene TRBV24-1 combines with J gene TRBJ1-2, with D unresolved. The germline V and J ends were trimmed by 3 bases and 5 bases, with 6 bases remaining between them. Germline values: CDR1 KGHDR, CDR2 SFDVKD. The CDR3 spans 12 residues. DNA for the CDR3: TGTGCCACCAGTGATAAAAATTATGGCTACACCTTC. Its protein is CATSDKNYGYTF.

CDR3 sequence reads: CASSSGGWNYGYTF. The CDR3 coding sequence is TGTGCCAGCAGCTCCGGGGGGTGGAACTATGGCTACACCTTC. The V gene is TRBV11-1, the J gene TRBJ1-2; D is possibly TRBD1 (5 bases). Trimming took 4 bases from V and 2 from J, leaving 11 bases between them. Germline-derived CDR1 and CDR2 are SGHAT and FQDESV (reference sequence). The CDR3 is made up of 14 amino acids.

This clonotype was observed many times. The chain uses TRBV7-2 and TRBJ2-5; 15 bases are shared with TRBD2. Germline assignment: CDR1 SGHTA and CDR2 FQGNSA. The length of the CDR3 is 17 residues. Trimming removed 3 bases from V and 4 bases from J; junction bases left unmatched: 6. CDR3 nucleotides: TGTGCCAGCAGCTTGCCGGGACTAGCGGGAGGAGGAGAGACCCAGTACTTC. This encodes CASSLPGLAGGGETQYF. Looking up the rest from reference TRBV7-2 and TRBJ2-5 gives the full variable domain: GAGVSQSPSNKVTEKGKDVELRCDPISGHTALYWYRQSLGQGLEFLIYFQGNSAPDKSGLPSDRFSAERTGGSVSTLTIQRTQQEDSAVYLCASSLPGLAGGGETQYFGPGTRLLVL.

This clonotype was seen repeatedly, ten times or more. The chain carries TRBV7-2 and TRBJ1-1; D gene unclear. The CDR3 spans 18 residues. The V end lost 5 bases, the J end lost 0 bases, and 22 bases lay between the germline ends. CDR1 and CDR2 from the germline V gene are SGHTA and FQGNSA. CDR3 residues: CASSLTHNFGRMNTEAFF. CDR3 DNA: TGTGCCAGCAGCCTCACCCACAATTTTGGACGGATGAACACTGAAGCTTTCTTT.